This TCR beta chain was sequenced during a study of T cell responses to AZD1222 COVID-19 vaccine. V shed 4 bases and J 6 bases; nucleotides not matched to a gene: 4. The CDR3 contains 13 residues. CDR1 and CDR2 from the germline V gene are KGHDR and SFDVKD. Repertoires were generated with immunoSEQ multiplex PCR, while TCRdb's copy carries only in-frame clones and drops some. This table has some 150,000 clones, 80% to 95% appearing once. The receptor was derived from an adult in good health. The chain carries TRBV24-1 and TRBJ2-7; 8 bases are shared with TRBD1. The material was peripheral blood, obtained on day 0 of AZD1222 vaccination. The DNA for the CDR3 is TGTGCCACCAGTGACGCGACAGGGGCCGAGCAGTACTTC. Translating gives CATSDATGAEQYF.